A selection of T cell receptor beta chains follows, all from one sample in a study of cytomegalovirus exposure and HLA in healthy donors. Generated by immunoSEQ multiplex PCR, the TCRdb table keeps only in-frame clones and is missing some. The table records under 200,000 clones, roughly 80% of them present only once. The sample was PBMCs. The receptors derive from a man between 45 and 60 years old in good health and CMV-seropositive. CDR3s include the opening cysteine and the closing phenylalanine or tryptophan. Fields, in order: D gene, CDR3 length, J gene, V gene, clone size, CDR3 DNA, CDR3 protein. A D gene is named only where the DNA matches it firmly. Only some rows state a clone size, as once, few, many or a class for expanded clones.

d_gene: NA; len: 15; j_gene: TRBJ1-6; v_gene: TRBV28; abundance: NA; CDR3nt: TGTGCCAGCAGTTTATCTGGGGGCGTTAATTCACCCCTCCACTTT; CDR3aa: CASSLSGGVNSPLHF
d_gene: NA; len: 17; j_gene: TRBJ1-2; v_gene: TRBV18; abundance: NA; CDR3nt: TGTGCCAGCTCATCAGACAGCAGCGGGCTTTCTAACTATGGCTACACCTTC; CDR3aa: CASSSDSSGLSNYGYTF
d_gene: TRBD1; len: 15; j_gene: TRBJ1-2; v_gene: TRBV11-2; abundance: NA; CDR3nt: TGTGCCAGCAGCGTAAAACAGGGGGCGGGCTATGGCTACACCTTC; CDR3aa: CASSVKQGAGYGYTF
d_gene: TRBD2; len: 16; j_gene: TRBJ2-1; v_gene: TRBV4-3; abundance: NA; CDR3nt: TGCGCCAGCAGCCAAGAAGTCCTAGCGGCTTACAATGAGCAGTTCTTC; CDR3aa: CASSQEVLAAYNEQFF
d_gene: NA; len: 15; j_gene: TRBJ2-2; v_gene: TRBV7-8; abundance: NA; CDR3nt: TGTGCCAGCAGCTTGCCGAGCGGCAGTGCCGGGGAGCTGTTTTTT; CDR3aa: CASSLPSGSAGELFF
d_gene: TRBD2; len: 18; j_gene: TRBJ2-2; v_gene: TRBV4-1; abundance: NA; CDR3nt: TGCGCCAGCAGCCCAGGGACTAGCGGGGGCCTGAACACCGGGGAGCTGTTTTTT; CDR3aa: CASSPGTSGGLNTGELFF
d_gene: NA; len: 16; j_gene: TRBJ1-3; v_gene: TRBV25-1; abundance: NA; CDR3nt: TGTGCCAGCAGTGAATGGGGACTCAACTCTGGAAACACCATATATTTT; CDR3aa: CASSEWGLNSGNTIYF
d_gene: NA; len: 14; j_gene: TRBJ2-2; v_gene: TRBV28; abundance: NA; CDR3nt: TGTGCCAGCAGTTTAAACACAGCTCACGGGGAGCTGTTTTTT; CDR3aa: CASSLNTAHGELFF
d_gene: TRBD2; len: 14; j_gene: TRBJ2-7; v_gene: TRBV19; abundance: NA; CDR3nt: TGTGCCAGTAGTTTCACTAGCGGGGTTTACGAGCAGTACTTC; CDR3aa: CASSFTSGVYEQYF
d_gene: NA; len: 15; j_gene: TRBJ1-3; v_gene: TRBV6-5; abundance: NA; CDR3nt: TGTGCCAGCAGCAACGACAGGATCTCTGGAAACACCATATATTTT; CDR3aa: CASSNDRISGNTIYF
d_gene: NA; len: 13; j_gene: TRBJ1-2; v_gene: TRBV28; abundance: NA; CDR3nt: TGTGCCAGCAGTCCGGGGATTTTCTATGGCTACACCTTC; CDR3aa: CASSPGIFYGYTF
d_gene: NA; len: 16; j_gene: TRBJ2-1; v_gene: TRBV18; abundance: NA; CDR3nt: TGTGCCAGCTCAGGCGACAGGTTGAGCTCCTACAATGAGCAGTTCTTC; CDR3aa: CASSGDRLSSYNEQFF
d_gene: TRBD1; len: 15; j_gene: TRBJ2-7; v_gene: TRBV28; abundance: NA; CDR3nt: TGTGCCAGCAGTTCGCCGGGACAGGGTAACTACGAGCAGTACTTC; CDR3aa: CASSSPGQGNYEQYF
d_gene: NA; len: 16; j_gene: TRBJ1-5; v_gene: TRBV21-1; abundance: once; CDR3nt: TGTGCCAGCAGCAAAGCTCCGGGACTGGGGAATCAGCCCCAGCATTTT; CDR3aa: CASSKAPGLGNQPQHF
d_gene: NA; len: 13; j_gene: TRBJ1-1; v_gene: TRBV14; abundance: once; CDR3nt: TGTGCCAGCAGCCCCTCTCCGAACACTGAAGCTTTCTTT; CDR3aa: CASSPSPNTEAFF
d_gene: TRBD2; len: 15; j_gene: TRBJ2-1; v_gene: TRBV5-8; abundance: NA; CDR3nt: TGTGCCAGCAGCTTAGAAGCGGGGGCCTACAATGAGCAGTTCTTC; CDR3aa: CASSLEAGAYNEQFF
d_gene: NA; len: 11; j_gene: TRBJ2-5; v_gene: TRBV28; abundance: few; CDR3nt: TGTGCCAGCACAAAAGAGGGTTCCGTGTACTTC; CDR3aa: CASTKEGSVYF
d_gene: NA; len: 14; j_gene: TRBJ2-4; v_gene: TRBV5-6; abundance: NA; CDR3nt: TGTGCCAGCAGCTTAAACGGGAAGGGAAACATTCAGTACTTC; CDR3aa: CASSLNGKGNIQYF
d_gene: NA; len: 15; j_gene: TRBJ1-4; v_gene: TRBV4-3; abundance: NA; CDR3nt: TGCGCCAGCAGCCATTCTGGGCGACAGAATGAAAAACTGTTTTTT; CDR3aa: CASSHSGRQNEKLFF
d_gene: NA; len: 14; j_gene: TRBJ1-4; v_gene: TRBV2; abundance: NA; CDR3nt: TGTGCCAGCAGTAGAGGGAGGGGAGATGAAAAACTGTTTTTT; CDR3aa: CASSRGRGDEKLFF
d_gene: TRBD1; len: 15; j_gene: TRBJ2-7; v_gene: TRBV6-1; abundance: few; CDR3nt: TGTGCCAGCAGTGTCTCCGGGACAGGGGGCTACGAGCAGTACTTC; CDR3aa: CASSVSGTGGYEQYF
d_gene: TRBD2; len: 15; j_gene: TRBJ2-1; v_gene: TRBV5-1; abundance: NA; CDR3nt: TGCGCCAGCAGCTTGGAGCGGGGGGCCTACAATGAGCAGTTCTTC; CDR3aa: CASSLERGAYNEQFF
d_gene: TRBD1; len: 15; j_gene: TRBJ2-2; v_gene: TRBV18; abundance: NA; CDR3nt: TGTGCCAGCTCACAAGGGACAGGGAACACCGGGGAGCTGTTTTTT; CDR3aa: CASSQGTGNTGELFF
d_gene: TRBD1; len: 13; j_gene: TRBJ1-1; v_gene: TRBV29-1; abundance: NA; CDR3nt: TGCAGCGTGCAGGGACAGGCGAACACTGAAGCTTTCTTT; CDR3aa: CSVQGQANTEAFF
d_gene: TRBD2; len: 13; j_gene: TRBJ2-7; v_gene: TRBV2; abundance: NA; CDR3nt: TGTGCCAGCAGGAGGCAGCGGGAGGGCGAGCAGTACTTC; CDR3aa: CASRRQREGEQYF
d_gene: TRBD1; len: 16; j_gene: TRBJ1-5; v_gene: TRBV28; abundance: once; CDR3nt: TGTGCCAGCAGTTTCGGACAGGGACGGGGCAATCAGCCCCAGCATTTT; CDR3aa: CASSFGQGRGNQPQHF
d_gene: NA; len: 16; j_gene: TRBJ2-2; v_gene: TRBV19; abundance: NA; CDR3nt: TGTGCCAGTAGTATAGGCCAGGGGAGGAACACCGGGGAGCTGTTTTTT; CDR3aa: CASSIGQGRNTGELFF
d_gene: NA; len: 14; j_gene: TRBJ1-2; v_gene: TRBV28; abundance: NA; CDR3nt: TGTGCCAGCAGTTTAACCGCCCAGATCTATGGCTACACCTTC; CDR3aa: CASSLTAQIYGYTF
d_gene: TRBD1; len: 15; j_gene: TRBJ1-1; v_gene: TRBV28; abundance: NA; CDR3nt: TGTGCCAGCAGAACGGGACAGGGGGCGGTCACTGAAGCTTTCTTT; CDR3aa: CASRTGQGAVTEAFF
d_gene: NA; len: 13; j_gene: TRBJ1-2; v_gene: TRBV5-8; abundance: NA; CDR3nt: TGTGCCAGCAGCGTTACAGGCCTCGGTGGCTACACCTTC; CDR3aa: CASSVTGLGGYTF
d_gene: TRBD2; len: 15; j_gene: TRBJ2-1; v_gene: TRBV28; abundance: NA; CDR3nt: TGTGCCAGCTCCCCCGGGACTAGTGGGATCAATGAGCAGTTCTTC; CDR3aa: CASSPGTSGINEQFF
d_gene: NA; len: 13; j_gene: TRBJ2-5; v_gene: TRBV25-1; abundance: NA; CDR3nt: TGTGCCAGCAGTGAATCCCCCCGGGAGACCCAGTACTTC; CDR3aa: CASSESPRETQYF
d_gene: NA; len: 13; j_gene: TRBJ1-1; v_gene: TRBV5-1; abundance: once; CDR3nt: TGCGCCAGCAGCCGGGGGGGGAACACTGAAGCTTTCTTT; CDR3aa: CASSRGGNTEAFF
d_gene: NA; len: 15; j_gene: TRBJ1-2; v_gene: TRBV9; abundance: NA; CDR3nt: TGTGCCAGCAGCGTAGCTACGACAGTCCGGGGGGGCTACACCTTC; CDR3aa: CASSVATTVRGGYTF
d_gene: TRBD2; len: 15; j_gene: TRBJ2-1; v_gene: TRBV5-1; abundance: NA; CDR3nt: TGCGCCAGCAGCTTGGTGGGCGGGAGTTACAATGAGCAGTTCTTC; CDR3aa: CASSLVGGSYNEQFF
d_gene: TRBD2; len: 15; j_gene: TRBJ2-1; v_gene: TRBV7-2; abundance: NA; CDR3nt: TGTGCCAGCAGCTCGGGACTAGCGGGATACAATGAGCAGTTCTTC; CDR3aa: CASSSGLAGYNEQFF
d_gene: TRBD2; len: 17; j_gene: TRBJ2-7; v_gene: TRBV4-2; abundance: NA; CDR3nt: TGTGCCAGCAGCCAAGATCGTTTCCTAGCGGGCGGGGACGAGCAGTACTTC; CDR3aa: CASSQDRFLAGGDEQYF
d_gene: NA; len: 16; j_gene: TRBJ2-7; v_gene: TRBV2; abundance: NA; CDR3nt: TGTGCCAGCAGTGAAGCGCGGGCGGGCCCTCTCTACGAGCAGTACTTC; CDR3aa: CASSEARAGPLYEQYF
d_gene: NA; len: 15; j_gene: TRBJ1-2; v_gene: TRBV4-3; abundance: NA; CDR3nt: TGCGCCAGCAGCCAAGATTCAGGGTGGTCCTATGGCTACACCTTC; CDR3aa: CASSQDSGWSYGYTF
d_gene: NA; len: 14; j_gene: TRBJ1-3; v_gene: TRBV27; abundance: NA; CDR3nt: TGTGCCAGCAAGGGGGTAATCTCTGGAAACACCATATATTTT; CDR3aa: CASKGVISGNTIYF
d_gene: TRBD1; len: 13; j_gene: TRBJ1-4; v_gene: TRBV30; abundance: NA; CDR3nt: TGTGCCTGGAACAGGGGGCTGAATGAAAAACTGTTTTTT; CDR3aa: CAWNRGLNEKLFF
d_gene: NA; len: 14; j_gene: TRBJ1-1; v_gene: TRBV5-8; abundance: NA; CDR3nt: TGTGCCAGCAGCTTCAAACTCTTGAACACTGAAGCTTTCTTT; CDR3aa: CASSFKLLNTEAFF
d_gene: NA; len: 16; j_gene: TRBJ1-2; v_gene: TRBV29-1; abundance: NA; CDR3nt: TGCAGCGTTGACTCGGACTACGGGGGAATATCTAGTGGCTACACCTTC; CDR3aa: CSVDSDYGGISSGYTF
d_gene: NA; len: 18; j_gene: TRBJ2-1; v_gene: TRBV19; abundance: NA; CDR3nt: TGTGCCAGTAGTAAGGCCGGAGGGCAGTGGGGCTCCTACAATGAGCAGTTCTTC; CDR3aa: CASSKAGGQWGSYNEQFF
d_gene: TRBD1; len: 11; j_gene: TRBJ1-1; v_gene: TRBV18; abundance: once; CDR3nt: TGTGCCAGCTCGGGGGACAGGGAAGCTTTCTTT; CDR3aa: CASSGDREAFF
d_gene: NA; len: 12; j_gene: TRBJ1-1; v_gene: TRBV2; abundance: NA; CDR3nt: TGTGCCAGCAACACAGTAAACACTGAAGCTTTCTTT; CDR3aa: CASNTVNTEAFF
d_gene: TRBD2; len: 16; j_gene: TRBJ2-7; v_gene: TRBV14; abundance: NA; CDR3nt: TGTGCCAGCAGCCTATGGGGAGTAGCGGGAACCTACGAGCAGTACTTC; CDR3aa: CASSLWGVAGTYEQYF
d_gene: TRBD1; len: 14; j_gene: TRBJ2-1; v_gene: TRBV6-1; abundance: once; CDR3nt: TGTGCCAGCAGGATGGACAGGGAGTACAATGAGCAGTTCTTC; CDR3aa: CASRMDREYNEQFF
d_gene: TRBD1; len: 15; j_gene: TRBJ2-7; v_gene: TRBV19; abundance: NA; CDR3nt: TGTGCCAGTAGTATCCTCGGACAGGCACGGGACGAGCAGTACTTC; CDR3aa: CASSILGQARDEQYF
d_gene: NA; len: 13; j_gene: TRBJ1-6; v_gene: TRBV28; abundance: NA; CDR3nt: TGTGCCAGCCGTAACAGGGTCCCTTCACCCCTCCACTTT; CDR3aa: CASRNRVPSPLHF
d_gene: TRBD1; len: 14; j_gene: TRBJ2-5; v_gene: TRBV4-3; abundance: NA; CDR3nt: TGCGCCAGCAGCCAAGGGACAGGGCGAGAGACCCAGTACTTC; CDR3aa: CASSQGTGRETQYF